This is a list of T cell receptor beta chains from one sample in a study of cytotoxic CD8 clonotypes in ibrutinib-treated CLL. Libraries were prepared by immunoSEQ multiplex PCR; TCRdb keeps only in-frame clonotypes and omits some of them. The data show approximately 300,000 clones, almost 80% seen once. The material was PBMCs, obtained before ibrutinib treatment. The receptors were sampled from a human donor with chronic lymphocytic leukemia. CDR3s include the opening cysteine and the closing phenylalanine or tryptophan. D genes are given only for firm matches. A clone size is listed for some rows: how often the clone was seen (once, few, many), or a class if it is expanded.

>13|TRBV5-1|NA|TRBJ2-1|NA
TGCGCCAGCAGCTTACTAGGACAGAATGAGCAGTTCTTC
CASSLLGQNEQFF
>15|TRBV4-3|NA|TRBJ1-1|once
TGCGCCAGCAGCCAAGACTGGGACATGAACACTGAAGCTTTCTTT
CASSQDWDMNTEAFF
>12|TRBV29-1|NA|TRBJ2-1|NA
TGCAGCGTTGTGACCGTTAGGGATGAGCAGTTCTTC
CSVVTVRDEQFF
>15|TRBV30|NA|TRBJ2-1|NA
TGTGCCTGGAGTGAATCTCCTAGCTCCTACAATGAGCAGTTCTTC
CAWSESPSSYNEQFF
>17|TRBV7-8|NA|TRBJ1-5|NA
TGTGCCAGCAGCTTAGCGCTAACCGGGGGCGGCAATCAGCCCCAGCATTTT
CASSLALTGGGNQPQHF
>13|TRBV6-1|NA|TRBJ1-1|NA
TGTGCCAGCAGTGATCAGGTTTACACTGAAGCTTTCTTT
CASSDQVYTEAFF
>14|TRBV2|NA|TRBJ1-5|NA
TGTGCCAGCAGTAGAGGGCCACAGGATCAGCCCCAGCATTTT
CASSRGPQDQPQHF
>13|TRBV6-6|NA|TRBJ2-7|NA
TGTGCCAGCAGTGGGCAGAGCTCCTACGAGCAGTACTTC
CASSGQSSYEQYF
>15|TRBV18|TRBD1|TRBJ1-2|NA
TGTGCCAGCTCACCTGGGAGGCAGGGGGCTCTTGGCTACACCTTC
CASSPGRQGALGYTF
>14|TRBV30|TRBD1|TRBJ1-4|NA
TGTGCCTGGAGTCGGGACAGGGGAGATGAAAAACTGTTTTTT
CAWSRDRGDEKLFF
>16|TRBV19|NA|TRBJ2-3|NA
TGTGCCAGTAGTATCGAAGGGTTTAGCGGCACAGATACGCAGTATTTT
CASSIEGFSGTDTQYF
>16|TRBV7-9|NA|TRBJ2-2|NA
TGTGCCAGCAGTGTGAGGGACGTAGAGAACACCGGGGAGCTGTTTTTT
CASSVRDVENTGELFF
>16|TRBV10-3|NA|TRBJ2-7|NA
TGTGCCAGCAGTCCTCCGACACGGTCTTGGGACTACGAGCAGTACTTC
CASSPPTRSWDYEQYF
>16|TRBV7-9|TRBD1|TRBJ1-5|NA
TGTGCCAGCAGCCCCGGGACAGGGCCAGGGAATCAGCCCCAGCATTTT
CASSPGTGPGNQPQHF
>15|TRBV15|TRBD2|TRBJ2-7|once
TGTGCCACCAGCAGAAAGCGGGAGGCCTCCTACGAGCAGTACTTC
CATSRKREASYEQYF
>18|TRBV7-8|TRBD2|TRBJ2-7|NA
TGTGCCAGCAGCCCGCGGACTAGCGGGAGGGCCACGTCCTACGAGCAGTACTTC
CASSPRTSGRATSYEQYF
>15|TRBV27|TRBD2|TRBJ2-7|NA
TGTGCCAGCAGTTTGGGACTAGCGGGATCCTACGAGCAGTACTTC
CASSLGLAGSYEQYF
>14|TRBV6-5|NA|TRBJ1-2|NA
TGTGCCAGCAGTCCTATGGGTCCGGACTATGGCTACACCTTC
CASSPMGPDYGYTF
>13|TRBV27|NA|TRBJ2-7|NA
TGTGCCAGCAGCGGAGGGGGCGGCTACGAGCAGTACTTC
CASSGGGGYEQYF
>16|TRBV7-9|NA|TRBJ2-2|NA
TGTGCCAGCAGCTTAAGCCAGGGGATTAGCACCGGGGAGCTGTTTTTT
CASSLSQGISTGELFF
>17|TRBV5-1|TRBD1|TRBJ1-2|NA
TGCGCCAGCAGCTCGCCCGGGACAGGGGGCGCGCGTCATGGCTACACCTTC
CASSSPGTGGARHGYTF
>14|TRBV27|NA|TRBJ2-7|NA
TGTGCCAGCAGTCCGACTAGGACTTCCTACGAGCAGTACTTC
CASSPTRTSYEQYF
>16|TRBV7-6|TRBD2|TRBJ2-1|NA
TGTGCCAGCAGCTTAAGTCCTAGCGGGAGATGGAATGAGCAGTTCTTC
CASSLSPSGRWNEQFF
>14|TRBV4-3|NA|TRBJ2-6|NA
TGCGCCAGCAGCCGGCGACATGGGGCCAACGTCCTGACTTTC
CASSRRHGANVLTF
>14|TRBV7-2|NA|TRBJ2-2|NA
TGTGCCAGCAGCCCCTGGACATACACCGGGGAGCTGTTTTTT
CASSPWTYTGELFF
>11|TRBV6-1|NA|TRBJ2-1|NA
TGTGCCAGCATGCGATACAATGAGCAGTTCTTC
CASMRYNEQFF
>14|TRBV6-5|NA|TRBJ2-2|NA
TGTGCCAGCAAAAGGACAGCCAACACCGGGGAGCTGTTTTTT
CASKRTANTGELFF